These 30 T cell receptor beta chains came from one sample sequenced in a study of blood T cell repertoires in COVID-19. Sequencing was performed with immunoSEQ multiplex PCR; in TCRdb, only in-frame clones are kept and a portion is missing. Among about 220,000 clones listed, roughly 80% were seen once. Sequenced input: peripheral blood. These receptors were collected from a human donor in a cohort sampled during active COVID-19.

The gene calls are TRBV30 and TRBJ2-7, with TRBD1 matching over 12 bases. CDR1 and CDR2 (germline): GTSNPN, SVGIG (reference sequence). Trimming cost V 7 bases and J 9 bases; bases outside gene matches: 19. CDR3 length: 16 residues. The CDR3, as DNA: TGTGCCTCAACTATCCGGCCAGGGACAGGGGGCTCTACGCAGTACTTC. It is translated as CASTIRPGTGGSTQYF.

This clone has just a few counts. V and J are TRBV7-9 and TRBJ2-7, with TRBD1 as a possible D gene (6 bases). Germline CDR1 and CDR2: SEHNR and FQNEAQ (reference sequence). Trimming stripped 4 bases from V and 3 bases from J, with 16 bases between. The CDR3 contains 15 residues. In DNA form, the CDR3 reads TGTGCCAGCAGCTCTTACGACAGGTTGAGCTACGAGCAGTACTTC. Protein product: CASSSYDRLSYEQYF.

The CDR3 DNA sequence: TGTGCCAGCAGCTCCCAGGGGGCGAAGTACTTC. This sequence encodes CASSSQGAKYF. V is TRBV7-9 and J is TRBJ2-7; 8 nucleotides match TRBD1. This CDR3 has 11 amino acids. CDR1 SEHNR and CDR2 FQNEAQ come from the germline V gene (reference sequence). V was pared by 4 bases and J by 11 bases, with 4 bases of the junction left unmatched. Variable domain in full (rest from reference TRBV7-9 and TRBJ2-7): DTGVSQNPRHKITKRGQNVTFRCDPISEHNRLYWYRQTLGQGPEFLTYFQNEAQLEKSRLLSDRFSAERPKGSFSTLEIQRTEQGDSAMYLCASSSQGAKYFGPGTRLTVT.

The chain joins TRBV30 to TRBJ2-7, with 7 bases identical to TRBD1. Germline CDR1 is GTSNPN and CDR2 is SVGIG (reference sequence). V trimming: 2 bases; J trimming: 3 bases; junction bases outside the gene matches: 4. The CDR3 sequence is 13 residues long. This chain's CDR3 is CAWSMGQSYEQYF. CDR3 coding DNA: TGTGCCTGGAGTATGGGACAGAGCTACGAGCAGTACTTC.

Concerning this clone: The germline gene is not matched at one end of the junction; a read error may be the cause. The chain carries TRBV27 and TRBJ1-5, with 9 bases that match TRBD1. CDR1 and CDR2 from the germline V gene are MNHEY and SMNVEV (reference sequence). This CDR3 region has 15 residues. CDR3: CASSIGQGRNQPQHF. The DNA of the CDR3 is TGTGCCAGCAGTATTGGACAGGGGCGCAACCAGCCCCAGCATTTT.

V and J are TRBV6-5 and TRBJ2-7; 7 nucleotides match TRBD1. The CDR3 sequence is 15 residues long. V was pared by 6 bases and J by 3 bases, with 11 bases of the junction left unmatched. The V gene's germline CDR1 is MNHEY and CDR2 SVGAGI. CDR3 bases: TGTGCCAGCAGGTCTACAGGGGACCTCTTCTACGAGCAGTACTTC. It translates to CASRSTGDLFYEQYF.

The chain recombines TRBV6-2 or TRBV6-3 with TRBJ2-3, with D tentatively TRBD2 (6 bases). CDR3 size: 16 residues. The germline CDR1 and CDR2 sequences are MNHEY and SVGEGT. Trimming cost V 4 bases and J 1 base, with 15 bases left between them. CDR3 in DNA: TGTGCCAGCAGTTCATCACTAGCTCCTCGCACAGATACGCAGTATTTT. Its translation is CASSSSLAPRTDTQYF.

The rearrangement links TRBV19 to TRBJ2-2; D remains ambiguous. The CDR3 is made up of 15 amino acids. Per the germline V gene, CDR1 is LNHDA and CDR2 is SQIVND (reference sequence). V lost 2 bases to trimming and J lost 0 bases, with 7 bases between them. In nucleotides, the CDR3 is TGTGCCAGTAGTATAAAAGCGTCGAACACCGGGGAGCTGTTTTTT. As protein: CASSIKASNTGELFF.

As DNA, the CDR3 is TGTGCCAGCAGTTACTTTCGCCCAGGCGGGTCCGAGCAGTACTTC. It codes for CASSYFRPGGSEQYF. J is TRBJ2-7 and V is TRBV6-2 or TRBV6-3; possibly TRBD2 for D (5 bases). CDR1 and CDR2 (germline): MNHEY, SVGEGT. CDR3 length: 15 residues. V was pared by 1 base and J by 6 bases, with 16 bases between.

The gene calls are TRBV5-4 and TRBJ2-7, with D uncertain. V dropped 2 bases and J dropped 1 base, with 10 bases sitting between them. CDR3 size: 14 residues. The V gene's germline CDR1 is SGHNT and CDR2 YYREEE (reference sequence). DNA of the CDR3: TGTGCCAGCAGCTTAAGGCTAGATTCCTACGAGCAGTACTTC. Translating gives CASSLRLDSYEQYF.

The V and J genes are TRBV15 and TRBJ2-7; a weak D match, TRBD1 (6 bases). Trimming took 4 bases from V and 7 from J, leaving 8 bases between them. The CDR3 sequence is 11 residues long. Germline CDR1 reads LNHNV; CDR2 reads YYDKDF (reference sequence). Here the CDR3 reads CATSIRGEQYF. As DNA, the CDR3 is TGTGCCACCAGCATTAGGGGGGAGCAGTACTTC.

The CDR3 loop reads CASSLPPREGRYEQYF. In DNA form, the CDR3 reads TGTGCCAGCAGTTTACCCCCACGGGAGGGCCGCTACGAGCAGTACTTC. The chain uses TRBV28 and TRBJ2-7; 8 positions match TRBD2. Germline V gene lookup returns CDR1 MDHEN and CDR2 SYDVKM. The CDR3 loop spans 16 amino acids. Trimming removed 2 bases from V and 3 bases from J; junction bases left unmatched: 9.

The chain couples TRBV28 to TRBJ2-1; possible D gene TRBD1, 5 bases. CDR3 size: 16 residues. The V and J ends lost 5 bases and 0 bases respectively, with 14 bases between them. The germline V gene encodes CDR1 MDHEN and CDR2 SYDVKM. The CDR3 loop is CASSKGFFRSYNEQFF. The CDR3 region has the DNA TGTGCCAGCAGTAAGGGGTTTTTCCGCTCCTACAATGAGCAGTTCTTC.

A remark on this clone: This sample includes further DNA sequences coding for the same CDR3. The chain is built from TRBV28 and TRBJ1-1; the match to TRBD1 covers 7 bases. CDR3 size: 14 residues. Losses at the gene ends were 5 bases for V and 5 bases for J; bases not matched to a gene: 8. Germline V CDR1 and CDR2: MDHEN, SYDVKM. The CDR3 nucleotides read TGTGCCAGCAGTCCCAACAGGGGTGGGACTGAAGCTTTCTTT. This sequence encodes CASSPNRGGTEAFF.

This clone was detected only once. The V call is TRBV27, the J call TRBJ1-1; TRBD1 is a possible D gene (5 bases). The CDR3 spans 14 residues. Trimming took 3 bases from V and 4 from J, leaving 12 bases between them. In germline, CDR1 is MNHEY, CDR2 SMNVEV (reference sequence). The DNA for the CDR3 is TGTGCCAGCAGTTTCCAGGGAAGTTCCACTGAAGCTTTCTTT. Residues: CASSFQGSSTEAFF.

This clone was seen only once. In DNA form, the CDR3 reads TGTGCCAGCAGTGGCAGGCCCAGCCGTATCTACGAGCAGTACTTC. It translates to CASSGRPSRIYEQYF. This chain links TRBV28 with TRBJ2-7; no firm D call. The V gene's germline CDR1 is MDHEN and CDR2 SYDVKM. V gave up 5 bases and J gave up 3 bases, with 17 bases separating them. This CDR3 has 15 residues.

The chain links TRBV27 to TRBJ1-1; tentatively, D is TRBD1 (6 bases). Germline lookup yields CDR1 MNHEY and CDR2 SMNVEV (reference sequence). The CDR3 sequence is 16 residues long. V dropped 7 bases and J dropped 6 bases, with 24 bases sitting between them. The CDR3 DNA reads TGTGCCAGCAAGTCCAGGGGCCTCCGAACCGGGCCTGAAGCTTTCTTT. As protein: CASKSRGLRTGPEAFF.

The chain is built from TRBV4-3 and TRBJ2-4; D possibly corresponds to TRBD1 (5 bases). Germline V CDR1 and CDR2: LGHNA, YSLEER. This CDR3 has 15 amino acids. The ends were cut back, 1 base at V and 8 bases at J, with 15 bases in the middle. CDR3: CASSQAAARVDIQYF. The CDR3 nucleotides read TGCGCCAGCAGCCAAGCGGCGGCCAGGGTGGACATTCAGTACTTC.

The chain carries TRBV9 and TRBJ2-1; tentatively, D is TRBD2 (5 bases). V was clipped by 0 bases and J by 8 bases, with 6 bases between them. The CDR3 runs to 12 residues. In germline, CDR1 is SGDLS, CDR2 YYNGEE. The CDR3 here is CASSVVGDEQFF. The CDR3 DNA reads as TGTGCCAGCAGCGTAGTCGGGGATGAGCAGTTCTTC.

This clone showed up just a few times. The V and J genes are TRBV13 and TRBJ1-2, with a weak D call TRBD1 (6 bases). Between the trimmed V and J ends, which lost 0 bases and 3 bases, there was a span of 14 bases. Looked up from germline, CDR1 is PRHDT and CDR2 is FYEKMQ (reference sequence). The CDR3 loop spans 16 amino acids. This chain's CDR3 is CASSLGLPQGYYGYTF. CDR3 DNA sequence: TGTGCCAGCAGCTTAGGCCTTCCACAGGGTTACTATGGCTACACCTTC.

This clone has a handful of counts. The junction departs from the called germline gene at one end, perhaps through a read error. The chain carries TRBV6-2 or TRBV6-3 and TRBJ2-2; the match to TRBD1 covers 9 bases. Germline loops: CDR1 MNHEY, CDR2 SVGEGT. CDR3 length equals 15 residues. The CDR3 reads CASSYEGQGRRGAVF. The CDR3 DNA is TGTGCCAGCAGTTACGAGGGACAGGGTCGGCGGGGAGCTGTTTTT.

As concerns this clone: Distinct nucleotide sequences in the sample also encode this CDR3. The chain joins TRBV12-3 or TRBV12-4 to TRBJ2-7; TRBD2 agrees at 7 bases. This CDR3 comprises 11 residues. With V trimmed by 4 bases and J by 6 bases, 0 bases remained unmatched. The CDR3 loop reads CASSWGGEQYF. DNA of the CDR3: TGTGCCAGCAGTTGGGGGGGCGAGCAGTACTTC.

This rearrangement joins TRBV15 to TRBJ1-2; unclear D gene. The CDR3 consists of 14 residues. Germline V gives CDR1 LNHNV, CDR2 YYDKDF (reference sequence). Between the trimmed V and J ends, which lost 0 bases and 0 bases, there was a span of 5 bases. The CDR3: CATSREAANYGYTF. CDR3 bases: TGTGCCACCAGCAGAGAGGCAGCTAACTATGGCTACACCTTC.

This chain connects TRBV27 to TRBJ2-1, with 8 bases lining up with TRBD2. Trimming at V came to 5 bases and at J to 3 bases, leaving 9 bases not matched to a gene. In germline, CDR1 is MNHEY, CDR2 SMNVEV (reference sequence). The CDR3 sequence is 16 residues long. This CDR3 reads CASSKLSGAVYNEQFF. Written as DNA, the CDR3 is TGTGCCAGCAGTAAACTTAGCGGGGCGGTCTACAATGAGCAGTTCTTC.

V usage is TRBV9 and J usage is TRBJ2-3; a weak D match, TRBD2 (6 bases). V was pared by 2 bases and J by 2 bases, with 12 bases between. CDR3 length: 15 residues. Germline V CDR1 and CDR2: SGDLS, YYNGEE. The CDR3, as DNA: TGTGCCAGCAGCGTCGGGACTTTACCCACAGATACGCAGTATTTT. Translating gives CASSVGTLPTDTQYF.

The V and J genes are TRBV5-5 and TRBJ2-7; 10 bases map to TRBD2. This CDR3 is 15 amino acids long. Trimming at V came to 4 bases and at J to 1 base, leaving 5 bases not matched to a gene. Germline values: CDR1 SGHKS, CDR2 YYEKEE (reference sequence). The CDR3 sequence is CASSALAGVSYEQYF. The CDR3 coding sequence is TGTGCCAGCAGCGCTCTAGCGGGGGTTTCCTACGAGCAGTACTTC.

V is TRBV6-5 and J is TRBJ2-7, with 12 nucleotides matching TRBD2. CDR1 is MNHEY and CDR2 is SVGAGI in the germline V gene. V trimming: 2 bases; J trimming: 5 bases; junction bases outside the gene matches: 4. The CDR3 extends over 15 amino acids. The CDR3 reads CASSYGLAGRDEQYF. CDR3 DNA sequence: TGTGCCAGCAGTTACGGACTAGCGGGAAGGGACGAGCAGTACTTC.

This clone appeared a few times. V gene TRBV19 combines with J gene TRBJ2-3; no firm D call. Germline V gene sequence: CDR1 LNHDA, CDR2 SQIVND (reference sequence). Deletions cut 5 bases from V and 10 bases from J, with 10 bases between. The CDR3 runs to 11 residues. The CDR3 reads CASSDLRAQYF. The CDR3 DNA sequence: TGTGCCAGTAGTGACCTCCGGGCGCAGTATTTT.

This clone was seen only a few times. The V call is TRBV19, the J call TRBJ1-2; D possibly corresponds to TRBD1 (5 bases). Germline V gives CDR1 LNHDA, CDR2 SQIVND (reference sequence). Trimming shortened V by 4 bases and J by 8 bases, and 14 bases separated the two germline ends. CDR3 length equals 13 residues. The CDR3 nucleotides are TGTGCCAGTAGTACGGGGGGTCGGCGCGGCTACACCTTC. Translated: CASSTGGRRGYTF.

V and J are TRBV12-5 and TRBJ1-1; TRBD1 agrees at 9 bases. Germline CDR1 is LGHNT and CDR2 is FRNRAP. The J segment lost 12 bases and the V segment lost 5 bases, leaving 13 bases of the junction unmatched. The CDR3 has 14 residues. CDR3 DNA sequence: TGTGCTAGTGGTCCCGGGACAGGGAGTAGTGCGTCTTTCTTT. This sequence encodes CASGPGTGSSASFF. Variable domain in full (rest from reference TRBV12-5 and TRBJ1-1): DARVTQTPRHKVTEMGQEVTMRCQPILGHNTVFWYRQTMMQGLELLAYFRNRAPLDDSGMPKDRFSAEMPDATLATLKIQPSEPRDSAVYFCASGPGTGSSASFFGQGTRLTVV.